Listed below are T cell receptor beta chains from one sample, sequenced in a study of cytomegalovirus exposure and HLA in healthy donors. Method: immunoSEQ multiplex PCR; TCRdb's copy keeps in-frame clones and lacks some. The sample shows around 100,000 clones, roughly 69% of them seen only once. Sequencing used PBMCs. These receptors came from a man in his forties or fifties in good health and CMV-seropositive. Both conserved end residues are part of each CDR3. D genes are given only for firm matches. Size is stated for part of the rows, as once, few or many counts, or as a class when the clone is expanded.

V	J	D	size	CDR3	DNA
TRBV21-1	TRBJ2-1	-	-	CARPIASRGSSYNEQFF	TGTGCCAGACCCATCGCTAGTAGGGGGAGCTCCTACAATGAGCAGTTCTTC
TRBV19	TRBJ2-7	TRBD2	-	CASSTSGLAAVRSEQYF	TGTGCCAGTAGTACCTCGGGACTAGCGGCCGTCCGAAGCGAGCAGTACTTC
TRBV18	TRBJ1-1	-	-	CASSPPSDTEAFF	TGTGCCAGCTCACCACCGTCGGACACTGAAGCTTTCTTT
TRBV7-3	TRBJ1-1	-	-	CVSSAGYNTEAFF	TGTGTCAGCAGCGCAGGGTATAACACTGAAGCTTTCTTT
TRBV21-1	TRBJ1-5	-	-	CASSLSSGCCQPQHF	TGTGCCAGCAGCCTCTCATCAGGGTGCTGTCAGCCCCAGCATTTT
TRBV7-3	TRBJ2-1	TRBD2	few	CASSLTSRFYNEQFF	TGTGCCAGCAGCTTGACTAGCCGGTTCTACAATGAGCAGTTCTTC
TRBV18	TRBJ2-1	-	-	CANSPSNYNEQFF	TGTGCCAACTCACCAAGCAACTACAATGAGCAGTTCTTC
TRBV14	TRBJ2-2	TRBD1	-	CASSRRTGPLTGELFF	TGTGCCAGCAGCCGGCGGACAGGGCCGCTTACCGGGGAGCTGTTTTTT
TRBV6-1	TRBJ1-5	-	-	CASGPSPPQPQHF	TGTGCCAGCGGCCCTTCCCCCCCCCAGCCCCAGCATTTT
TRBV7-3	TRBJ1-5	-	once	CARVTGTYTSNQPQHF	TGTGCCAGAGTTACCGGGACATACACTTCCAATCAGCCCCAGCATTTT
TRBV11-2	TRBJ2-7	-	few	CASSLGGQPYEQYF	TGTGCCAGCAGCTTGGGGGGACAGCCCTACGAGCAGTACTTC
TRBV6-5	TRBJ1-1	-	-	CASSSSGFETEAFF	-
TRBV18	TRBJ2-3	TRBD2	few	CASSPGGGDTQYF	TGTGCCAGCTCACCTGGCGGGGGAGATACGCAGTATTTT
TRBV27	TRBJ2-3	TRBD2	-	CASSLGTSGTDTQYF	TGTGCCAGCAGTCTTGGGACTAGTGGGACAGATACGCAGTATTTT
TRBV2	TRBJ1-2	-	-	CASSVLRANYGYTF	TGTGCCAGCAGTGTCTTAAGAGCTAACTATGGCTACACCTTC
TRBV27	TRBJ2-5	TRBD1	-	CASSLWGTGGRETQYF	TGTGCCAGCAGTTTATGGGGGACAGGGGGTAGGGAGACCCAGTACTTC
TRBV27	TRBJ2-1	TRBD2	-	CASSLVGLANNEQFF	TGTGCCAGCAGTTTGGTGGGACTAGCAAACAATGAGCAGTTCTTC
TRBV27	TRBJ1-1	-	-	CASSSSGLMNTEAFF	TGTGCCAGCAGTTCCAGTGGGCTAATGAACACTGAAGCTTTCTTT
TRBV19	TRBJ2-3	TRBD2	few	CASSGGTSGTPSTDTQYF	TGTGCCAGTAGTGGGGGGACTAGCGGGACACCCTCCACAGATACGCAGTATTTT
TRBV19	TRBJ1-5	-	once	CASSIGNPGRNQPQHF	TGTGCCAGTAGCATTGGTAATCCCGGCAGGAATCAGCCCCAGCATTTT
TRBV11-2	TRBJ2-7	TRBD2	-	CASSYPGLAGPYSYEQYF	TGTGCCAGCAGCTACCCTGGGCTAGCGGGACCCTACTCCTACGAGCAGTACTTC
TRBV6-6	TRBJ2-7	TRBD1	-	CASSPPSDRDHEQYF	TGTGCCAGCAGTCCTCCTTCGGACAGGGACCACGAGCAGTACTTC
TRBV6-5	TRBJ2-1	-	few	CASNEAYNEQFF	TGTGCCAGCAATGAGGCTTACAATGAGCAGTTCTTC
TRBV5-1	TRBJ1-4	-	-	CASSRGVGEKLFF	TGCGCCAGCAGCCGGGGGGTCGGTGAAAAACTGTTTTTT
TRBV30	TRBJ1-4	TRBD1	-	CAWSTGADEKLFF	TGTGCCTGGAGTACAGGGGCGGATGAAAAACTGTTTTTT
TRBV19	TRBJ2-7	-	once	CASSIRDTNEQYF	TGTGCCAGTAGTATTCGGGACACTAACGAGCAGTACTTC
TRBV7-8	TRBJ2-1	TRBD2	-	CASSLVVTSGDNEQFF	TGTGCCAGCAGCTTAGTTGTGACTAGCGGGGACAATGAGCAGTTCTTC
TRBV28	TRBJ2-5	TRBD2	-	CASSSSSGGPQETQYF	TGTGCCAGCAGTTCTTCTAGCGGGGGGCCTCAAGAGACCCAGTACTTC
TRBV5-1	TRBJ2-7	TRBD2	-	CASSRLAGGYYEQYF	TGCGCCAGCAGCCGACTAGCGGGAGGGTACTACGAGCAGTACTTC
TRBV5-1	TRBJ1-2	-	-	CASSLPGREHYGYTF	TGCGCCAGCAGCCTTCCCGGGAGAGAACATTATGGCTACACCTTC
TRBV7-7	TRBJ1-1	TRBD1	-	CASSSDRGTEAFF	TGTGCCAGCAGCTCCGACAGGGGCACTGAAGCTTTCTTT
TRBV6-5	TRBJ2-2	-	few	CASRKGRRDTGELFF	TGTGCCAGCAGGAAGGGGAGGAGGGACACCGGGGAGCTGTTTTTT
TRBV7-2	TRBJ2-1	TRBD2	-	CASSLGGPAGKNEQFF	TGTGCCAGCAGCTTAGGAGGGCCAGCGGGGAAGAATGAGCAGTTCTTC
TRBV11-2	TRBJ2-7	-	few	CASSPTIISDEQYF	TGTGCCAGCAGCCCTACCATCATTTCGGACGAGCAGTACTTC
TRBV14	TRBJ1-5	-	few	CASSHPPERRGNQPQHF	TGTGCCAGCAGCCATCCCCCCGAGCGGAGAGGCAATCAGCCCCAGCATTTT
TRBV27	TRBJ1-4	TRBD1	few	CASSPSLATGEEKLFF	TGTGCCAGCAGTCCCTCTCTCGCGACAGGGGAGGAAAAACTGTTTTTT
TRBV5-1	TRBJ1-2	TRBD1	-	CASRDVTGGYGYTF	TGCGCCAGCAGGGACGTGACAGGGGGCTATGGCTACACCTTC
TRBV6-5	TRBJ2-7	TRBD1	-	CATRRPGQDEQYF	TGTGCCACCCGCAGACCGGGACAGGACGAGCAGTACTTC
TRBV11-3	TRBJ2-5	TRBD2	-	CASSLGGLSGRERETQYF	TGTGCCAGCAGCTTAGGGGGTTTGAGCGGGAGAGAACGAGAGACCCAGTACTTC
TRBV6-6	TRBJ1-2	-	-	CASRGAGYGYTF	TGTGCCAGCCGAGGGGCGGGGTATGGCTACACCTTC
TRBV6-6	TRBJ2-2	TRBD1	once	CASSYSSGGNTGELFF	TGTGCCAGCAGTTACTCGTCAGGGGGTAACACCGGGGAGCTGTTTTTT
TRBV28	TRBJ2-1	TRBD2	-	CASSLEAGGRSQQFF	TGTGCCAGCAGTTTGGAAGCGGGGGGGAGATCCCAGCAGTTCTTC
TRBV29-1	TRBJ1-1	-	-	CSVGGLLVTEAFF	TGCAGCGTTGGGGGACTGCTTGTCACTGAAGCTTTCTTT